The next 14 T cell receptor beta chains were all read from a single sample in a study of technical replicates of blood from a handful of donors. This table comes from immunoSEQ multiplex PCR, and its TCRdb copy is limited to in-frame clones, with some not included. The sample shows tens of thousands of clones, 90% to 95% of them seen only once. The sequencing input was T cells isolated from PBMCs. The origin of the receptors is a human donor in good health.

The chain combines TRBV27 with TRBJ1-1; no reliable D call. This CDR3 region has 15 residues. The V end was cut by 8 bases, the J end by 3 bases, with 19 bases between. The germline V gene has CDR1 MNHEY and CDR2 SMNVEV (reference sequence). The chain's CDR3 is CASRPVGRRDTEAFF. The CDR3 bases are TGTGCCAGCCGCCCAGTAGGGAGGCGGGACACTGAAGCTTTCTTT.

The V and J genes are TRBV5-1 and TRBJ2-7, with 10 bases lining up with TRBD2. CDR1 and CDR2 (germline): SGHRS, YFSETQ. After removal of 5 bases from V and 0 bases from J, the junction contained 5 bases not matched to a gene. The length of the CDR3 is 15 residues. The CDR3 spells CASSLPSGGSYEQYF. DNA of the CDR3: TGCGCCAGCAGTCTTCCTAGCGGGGGCTCCTACGAGCAGTACTTC.

This chain connects TRBV28 to TRBJ2-7; TRBD2 matches 7 bases. V lost 4 bases and J lost 0; bases outside the gene matches: 9. The CDR3 runs to 16 residues. Germline CDR1 MDHEN, CDR2 SYDVKM. CDR3 amino acids: CASSSEASGSSYEQYF. Written as DNA, the CDR3 is TGTGCCAGCAGTTCCGAGGCTAGCGGCAGCTCCTACGAGCAGTACTTC.

The chain couples TRBV5-1 to TRBJ1-1; D is perhaps TRBD1 (5 bases). V was shortened by 5 bases and J by 1 base, with 9 bases between the two germline ends. This CDR3 region has 13 residues. Germline loops: CDR1 SGHRS, CDR2 YFSETQ. Here the CDR3 reads CASSYGQNTEAFF. As DNA, the CDR3 is TGCGCCAGCAGTTACGGACAGAACACTGAAGCTTTCTTT.

This chain joins TRBV11-2 and TRBJ1-2; 7 bases match TRBD1. The V gene end was trimmed by 3 bases and the J gene end by 6 bases; junction bases not matched to a gene: 7. CDR1 SGHAT and CDR2 FQNNGV come from the germline V gene. The CDR3 spans 14 residues. The CDR3 loop reads CASSLSGQSNGYTF. For the CDR3, the DNA is TGTGCCAGCAGCTTGTCGGGACAGAGCAATGGCTACACCTTC.

The chain has TRBV29-1 and TRBJ2-7, with 10 positions matching TRBD2. Germline V lookup: CDR1 SQVTM, CDR2 ANQGSEA. The V gene end was trimmed by 6 bases and the J gene end by 0 bases; junction bases not matched to a gene: 11. The CDR3 is made up of 16 amino acids. Here the CDR3 reads CSVDGLAEPSSYEQYF. The CDR3 DNA sequence: TGCAGCGTAGATGGACTAGCGGAACCTAGCTCCTACGAGCAGTACTTC.

Only a few counts were recorded for this clone. The chain recombines TRBV19 with TRBJ1-2; the D gene is possibly TRBD1 (6 bases). This CDR3 region has 11 residues. From germline, CDR1 is LNHDA and CDR2 SQIVND (reference sequence). The V end was cut by 10 bases, the J end by 8 bases, with 14 bases between. The CDR3 DNA reads TGTGCCACCCTTGCAGGGGTCGGCTACACCTTC. It is translated as CATLAGVGYTF. Variable domain in full (rest from reference TRBV19 and TRBJ1-2): DGGITQSPKYLFRKEGQNVTLSCEQNLNHDAMYWYRQDPGQGLRLIYYSQIVNDFQKGDIAEGYSVSREKKESFPLTVTSAQKNPTAFYLCATLAGVGYTFGSGTRLTVV.

V and J are TRBV27 and TRBJ1-1; weak D call: TRBD1 (5 bases). The CDR3 is 16 residues long. Germline V gives CDR1 MNHEY, CDR2 SMNVEV (reference sequence). The ends were cut back, 2 bases at V and 5 bases at J, with 18 bases in the middle. CDR3 in amino acids: CASSLKDGGTQTEAFF. As DNA, the CDR3 is TGTGCCAGCAGTTTAAAAGACGGGGGAACTCAAACTGAAGCTTTCTTT.

The rearrangement uses TRBV9 and TRBJ2-5, with 9 bases fitting TRBD1. The CDR3 has 16 amino acids. V was clipped by 3 bases and J by 4 bases; unmatched bases: 10. The germline V gene has CDR1 SGDLS and CDR2 YYNGEE. The CDR3 sequence is CASSAGQGRGGETQYF. The CDR3 DNA follows: TGTGCCAGCAGCGCTGGACAGGGGCGAGGTGGAGAGACCCAGTACTTC.

CDR3 nucleotide sequence: TGTGCCAGCAGCCAAGCCAACGGGAGGGGAGATACGCAGTATTTT. Translation: CASSQANGRGDTQYF. The V gene is TRBV4-2, the J gene TRBJ2-3, with 8 bases matching TRBD2. Germline V gene data show CDR1 as LGHNA and CDR2 as YNFKEQ. There are 15 residues in the CDR3. Trimming at V came to 1 base and at J to 5 bases, leaving 5 bases not matched to a gene.

V is TRBV4-1 and J is TRBJ1-1; D is unresolved. This CDR3 has 14 amino acids. Germline V gene lookup returns CDR1 MGHRA and CDR2 YSYEKL. V was pared by 8 bases and J by 0 bases, with 13 bases between. The CDR3 is CASRETFMNTEAFF. As DNA, the CDR3 is TGCGCCAGCCGAGAGACATTTATGAACACTGAAGCTTTCTTT.

The chain combines TRBV21-1 with TRBJ1-5. TRBV21-1 is a pseudogene. This CDR3 contains 19 residues. CDR3: CASSKKHICRGTPNQPQHF. The CDR3 DNA reads TGTGCCAGCAGCAAAAAGCATATTTGTCGGGGGACTCCGAATCAGCCCCAGCATTTT.

The V and J genes are TRBV5-1 and TRBJ2-1; D possibly corresponds to TRBD2 (5 bases). Germline lookup yields CDR1 SGHRS and CDR2 YFSETQ. CDR3 length: 16 amino acids. V dropped 0 bases and J dropped 3 bases, with 13 bases sitting between them. CDR3 protein: CASSLAPSGNYNEQFF. CDR3 coding DNA: TGCGCCAGCAGCTTGGCCCCTTCGGGGAACTACAATGAGCAGTTCTTC.

This chain connects TRBV6-1 to TRBJ2-1, with TRBD2 matching over 7 bases. The CDR3 runs 15 residues. V trimming: 2 bases; J trimming: 11 bases; junction bases outside the gene matches: 12. CDR1 MNHNS and CDR2 SASEGT come from the germline V gene. The CDR3 DNA reads as TGTGCCAGCAGTGAATTGGGGTCGGCGGGAGTGCAGCAGTTCTTC. Protein sequence: CASSELGSAGVQQFF.